The entry below gives a single TCR beta chain sequence along with its context. This specimen belongs to a study of OX40 agonist ivuxolimab in advanced cancers. Sequencing was performed with immunoSEQ multiplex PCR; in TCRdb, only in-frame clones are kept and a portion is missing. This sample carries tens of thousands of clones, approximately 90% of them seen once, and the ten largest clones take about 2.7%. Trimming cost V 2 bases and J 0 bases, with 1 base left between them. Germline V gene lookup returns CDR1 KGHSH and CDR2 LQKENI. The CDR3 spans 12 residues. The sequence was collected from an adult with an advanced solid tumor such as melanoma, head and neck, liver or kidney cancer. The V and J genes are TRBV18 and TRBJ2-5; no clear D. The sequencing used CD4+ or CD8+ T cells sorted from blood, collected in a trial of the OX40 agonist ivuxolimab. CDR3 nucleotides: TGTGCCAGCTCACCAGACCAAGAGACCCAGTACTTC. This sequence encodes CASSPDQETQYF. The entire variable domain, with the rest obtained from reference TRBV18 and TRBJ2-5, is as follows: NAGVMQNPRHLVRRRGQEARLRCSPMKGHSHVYWYRQLPEEGLKFMVYLQKENIIDESGMPKERFSAEFPKEGPSILRIQQVVRGDSAAYFCASSPDQETQYFGPGTRLLVL.